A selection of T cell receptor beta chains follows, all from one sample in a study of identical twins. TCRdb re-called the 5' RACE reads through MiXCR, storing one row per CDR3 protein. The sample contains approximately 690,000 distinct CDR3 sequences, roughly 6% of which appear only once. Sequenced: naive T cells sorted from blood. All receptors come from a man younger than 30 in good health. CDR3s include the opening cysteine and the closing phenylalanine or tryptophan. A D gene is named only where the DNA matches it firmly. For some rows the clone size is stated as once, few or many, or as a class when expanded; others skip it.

CDR3aa: CARGGIEQFF; CDR3nt: TGTGCCAGAGGGGGAATTGAGCAGTTCTTC; d_gene: NA; abundance: many; j_gene: TRBJ2-1; v_gene: TRBV6-4
CDR3aa: CSARSLRGNPDTQYF; CDR3nt: TGCAGTGCTAGATCCCTGAGGGGGAATCCAGATACGCAGTATTTT; d_gene: NA; abundance: many; j_gene: TRBJ2-3; v_gene: TRBV20-1
CDR3aa: CATSFSLLGTSANNEQFF; CDR3nt: TGTGCCACCAGCTTCAGCCTTCTGGGGACTAGCGCGAACAATGAGCAGTTCTTC; d_gene: TRBD2; abundance: many; j_gene: TRBJ2-1; v_gene: TRBV15
CDR3aa: CSVTLIGDEQFF; CDR3nt: TGCAGCGTCACCCTAATTGGGGATGAGCAGTTCTTC; d_gene: NA; abundance: many; j_gene: TRBJ2-1; v_gene: TRBV29-1
CDR3aa: CASKSRGSTDTQYF; CDR3nt: TGTGCCAGCAAATCCAGGGGTAGCACAGATACGCAGTATTTT; d_gene: NA; abundance: few; j_gene: TRBJ2-3; v_gene: TRBV27
CDR3aa: CASSSYRGASDNSPLHF; CDR3nt: TGTGCCAGCAGTTCTTACAGGGGCGCATCCGATAATTCACCCCTCCACTTT; d_gene: TRBD1; abundance: many; j_gene: TRBJ1-6; v_gene: TRBV27
CDR3aa: CSAGGLAGVNEQFF; CDR3nt: TGCAGTGCTGGGGGACTAGCGGGAGTCAATGAGCAGTTCTTC; d_gene: TRBD2; abundance: many; j_gene: TRBJ2-1; v_gene: TRBV20-1
CDR3aa: CAWSLGQGYEQYF; CDR3nt: TGTGCCTGGAGTCTAGGACAGGGCTACGAGCAGTACTTC; d_gene: TRBD1; abundance: few; j_gene: TRBJ2-7; v_gene: TRBV30
CDR3aa: CASRTRVKPSEAFF; CDR3nt: TGTGCCAGCAGAACCAGGGTAAAGCCCTCTGAAGCTTTCTTT; d_gene: NA; abundance: NA; j_gene: TRBJ1-1; v_gene: TRBV28
CDR3aa: CASVSGGTDTQYF; CDR3nt: TGTGCCAGCGTCTCGGGGGGCACAGATACGCAGTATTTT; d_gene: NA; abundance: few; j_gene: TRBJ2-3; v_gene: TRBV28
CDR3aa: CASSQAGQGYNEQFF; CDR3nt: TGCGCCAGCAGCCAAGCGGGACAGGGATACAATGAGCAGTTCTTC; d_gene: TRBD1; abundance: many; j_gene: TRBJ2-1; v_gene: TRBV4-1
CDR3aa: CSATRGPRGGELFF; CDR3nt: TGCAGTGCTACCCGAGGGCCAAGGGGCGGGGAGCTGTTTTTT; d_gene: NA; abundance: many; j_gene: TRBJ2-2; v_gene: TRBV20-1
CDR3aa: CASKEEVAQPQHF; CDR3nt: TGTGCCAGCAAGGAGGAAGTGGCTCAGCCCCAGCATTTT; d_gene: NA; abundance: NA; j_gene: TRBJ1-5; v_gene: TRBV6-1
CDR3aa: CASSHAGEWTDTQYF; CDR3nt: TGCGCCAGCAGCCATGCTGGGGAATGGACAGATACGCAGTATTTT; d_gene: NA; abundance: many; j_gene: TRBJ2-3; v_gene: TRBV4-3
CDR3aa: CASSLSRDWHQETQYF; CDR3nt: TGTGCCAGCAGTTTATCGAGGGACTGGCACCAAGAGACCCAGTACTTC; d_gene: NA; abundance: few; j_gene: TRBJ2-5; v_gene: TRBV28
CDR3aa: CASSPLQGQGGYTF; CDR3nt: TGCGCCAGCAGCCCCCTTCAGGGACAGGGTGGCTACACCTTC; d_gene: TRBD1; abundance: NA; j_gene: TRBJ1-2; v_gene: TRBV5-1
CDR3aa: CATRRGDPETQYF; CDR3nt: TGTGCCACCCGCCGGGGGGACCCGGAGACCCAGTACTTC; d_gene: TRBD2; abundance: many; j_gene: TRBJ2-5; v_gene: TRBV10-3
CDR3aa: CASSFSGTGSGQYF; CDR3nt: TGTGCCAGCAGTTTCTCCGGGACAGGGTCAGGCCAGTACTTC; d_gene: TRBD1; abundance: many; j_gene: TRBJ2-5; v_gene: TRBV12-3/TRBV12-4
CDR3aa: CASSQTSYPRQNEQFF; CDR3nt: TGTGCCAGCAGCCAAACTAGTTACCCGCGACAGAATGAGCAGTTCTTC; d_gene: NA; abundance: many; j_gene: TRBJ2-1; v_gene: TRBV4-2
CDR3aa: CSASPNSGNTIYF; CDR3nt: TGCAGTGCTAGTCCGAACTCTGGAAACACCATATATTTT; d_gene: NA; abundance: NA; j_gene: TRBJ1-3; v_gene: TRBV20-1
CDR3aa: CASSFSGTDNSPLHF; CDR3nt: TGTGCCAGCAGTTTCTCCGGGACAGATAATTCACCCCTCCACTTT; d_gene: TRBD1; abundance: NA; j_gene: TRBJ1-6; v_gene: TRBV28
CDR3aa: CASSLDRGTRNTEAFF; CDR3nt: TGCGCCAGCAGCTTGGACAGGGGGACGAGGAACACTGAAGCTTTCTTT; d_gene: TRBD1; abundance: NA; j_gene: TRBJ1-1; v_gene: TRBV5-1
CDR3aa: CASSLARGGEETQYF; CDR3nt: TGTGCCAGCAGCTTAGCGCGAGGAGGGGAAGAGACCCAGTACTTC; d_gene: NA; abundance: NA; j_gene: TRBJ2-5; v_gene: TRBV7-7
CDR3aa: CAIASILGGQAETQYF; CDR3nt: TGTGCCATCGCTTCTATTCTAGGGGGACAGGCGGAGACCCAGTACTTC; d_gene: TRBD1; abundance: NA; j_gene: TRBJ2-5; v_gene: TRBV10-3